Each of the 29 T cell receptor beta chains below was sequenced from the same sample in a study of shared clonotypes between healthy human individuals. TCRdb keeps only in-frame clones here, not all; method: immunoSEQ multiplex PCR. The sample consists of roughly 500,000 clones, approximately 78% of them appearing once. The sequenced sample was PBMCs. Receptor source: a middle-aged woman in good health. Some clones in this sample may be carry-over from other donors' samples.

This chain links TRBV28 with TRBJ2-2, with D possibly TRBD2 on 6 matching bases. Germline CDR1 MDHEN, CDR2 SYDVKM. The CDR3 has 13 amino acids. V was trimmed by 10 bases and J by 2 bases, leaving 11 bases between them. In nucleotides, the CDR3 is TGTGCCACCTCTGGGACTAACACCGGGGAGCTGTTTTTT. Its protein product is CATSGTNTGELFF.

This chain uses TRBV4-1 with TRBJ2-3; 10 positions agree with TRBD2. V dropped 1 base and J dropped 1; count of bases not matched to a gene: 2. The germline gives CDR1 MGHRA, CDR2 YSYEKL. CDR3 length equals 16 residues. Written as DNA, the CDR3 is TGCGCCAGCAGCCAAGCTAGCGGGAGTGGCACAGATACGCAGTATTTT. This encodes CASSQASGSGTDTQYF.

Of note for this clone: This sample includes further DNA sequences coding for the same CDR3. The CDR3 protein is CASSLTSGVYNEQFF. As DNA, the CDR3 is TGTGCCAGCAGCCTGACTAGCGGGGTCTACAATGAGCAGTTCTTC. The chain uses TRBV7-3 and TRBJ2-1; 11 nucleotides line up with TRBD2. The CDR3 is made up of 15 amino acids. Germline trimming cut 5 bases from V and 3 bases from J; bases unmatched to any gene: 3. The germline V gene encodes CDR1 SGHTA and CDR2 FQGTGA.

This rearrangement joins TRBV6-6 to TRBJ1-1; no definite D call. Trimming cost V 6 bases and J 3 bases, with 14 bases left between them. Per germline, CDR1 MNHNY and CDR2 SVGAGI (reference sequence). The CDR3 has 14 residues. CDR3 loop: CASRAPRVDTEAFF. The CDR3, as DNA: TGTGCCAGCAGGGCACCAAGGGTTGACACTGAAGCTTTCTTT.

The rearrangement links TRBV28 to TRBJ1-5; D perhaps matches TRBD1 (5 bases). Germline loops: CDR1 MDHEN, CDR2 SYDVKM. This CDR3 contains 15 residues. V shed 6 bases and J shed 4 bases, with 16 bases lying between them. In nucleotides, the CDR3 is TGTGCCAGCAGACTTAATGGGGCAGGTAATCAGCCCCAGCATTTT. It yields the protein CASRLNGAGNQPQHF.

CDR3 loop: CAISGQGTLSFYGYTF. The CDR3 DNA follows: TGTGCCATCAGTGGGCAGGGGACCCTCTCCTTCTATGGCTACACCTTC. The V and J genes are TRBV10-3 and TRBJ1-2; TRBD1 is a possible D gene (6 bases). This CDR3 is built from 16 residues. The germline V gene has CDR1 ENHRY and CDR2 SYGVKD. Trimming took 4 bases from V and 4 from J, leaving 19 bases between them.

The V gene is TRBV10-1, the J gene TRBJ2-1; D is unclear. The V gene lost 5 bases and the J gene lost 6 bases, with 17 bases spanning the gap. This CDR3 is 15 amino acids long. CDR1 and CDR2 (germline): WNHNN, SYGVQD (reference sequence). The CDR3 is CASSPSSRIANEQFF. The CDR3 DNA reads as TGCGCCAGCAGTCCCTCGAGCCGCATCGCCAATGAGCAGTTCTTC.

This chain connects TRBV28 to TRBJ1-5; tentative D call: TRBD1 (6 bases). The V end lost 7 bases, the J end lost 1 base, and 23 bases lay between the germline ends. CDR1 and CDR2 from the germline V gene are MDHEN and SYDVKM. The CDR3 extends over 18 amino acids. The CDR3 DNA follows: TGTGCCAGCACCCCTCTCCGGGGTCCGGGGGGCAGCAATCAGCCCCAGCATTTT. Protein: CASTPLRGPGGSNQPQHF. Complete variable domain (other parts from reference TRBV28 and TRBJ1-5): DVKVTQSSRYLVKRTGEKVFLECVQDMDHENMFWYRQDPGLGLRLIYFSYDVKMKEKGDIPEGYSVSREKKERFSLILESASTNQTSMYLCASTPLRGPGGSNQPQHFGDGTRLSIL.

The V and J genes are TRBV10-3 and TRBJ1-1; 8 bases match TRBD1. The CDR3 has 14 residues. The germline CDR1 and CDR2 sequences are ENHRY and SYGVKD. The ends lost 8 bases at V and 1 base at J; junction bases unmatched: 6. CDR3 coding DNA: TGTGCCATCTTCAGCGGGACAGGGAACACTGAAGCTTTCTTT. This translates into CAIFSGTGNTEAFF.

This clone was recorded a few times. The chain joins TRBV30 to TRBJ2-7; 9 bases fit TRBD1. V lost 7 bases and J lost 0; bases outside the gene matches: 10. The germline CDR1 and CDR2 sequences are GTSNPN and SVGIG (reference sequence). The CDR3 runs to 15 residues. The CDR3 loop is CALIQGALSSYEQYF. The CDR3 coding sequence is TGTGCCTTAATACAGGGGGCCCTGAGCTCCTACGAGCAGTACTTC.

The CDR3 sequence is CASSLGEAEADTQYF. The CDR3 DNA follows: TGTGCCAGCAGCTTAGGTGAGGCGGAGGCCGATACGCAGTATTTT. This chain joins TRBV11-2 and TRBJ2-3, with a weak D call TRBD2 (5 bases). CDR1 is SGHAT and CDR2 is FQNNGV in the germline V gene. This CDR3 contains 15 residues. V shed 1 base and J shed 6 bases, with 14 bases lying between them.

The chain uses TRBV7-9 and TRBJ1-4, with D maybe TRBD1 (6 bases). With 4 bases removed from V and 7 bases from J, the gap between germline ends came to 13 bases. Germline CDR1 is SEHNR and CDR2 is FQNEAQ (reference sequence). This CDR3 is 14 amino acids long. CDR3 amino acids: CASSYTGNGEKLFF. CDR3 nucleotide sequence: TGTGCCAGCAGCTATACAGGGAACGGTGAAAAACTGTTTTTT. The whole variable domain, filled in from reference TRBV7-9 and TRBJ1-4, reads DTGVSQNPRHKITKRGQNVTFRCDPISEHNRLYWYRQTLGQGPEFLTYFQNEAQLEKSRLLSDRFSAERPKGSFSTLEIQRTEQGDSAMYLCASSYTGNGEKLFFGSGTQLSVL.

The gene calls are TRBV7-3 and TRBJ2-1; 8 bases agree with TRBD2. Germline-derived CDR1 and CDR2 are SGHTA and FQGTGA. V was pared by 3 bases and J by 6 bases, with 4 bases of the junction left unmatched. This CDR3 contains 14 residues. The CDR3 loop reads CASSFSGSPNEQFF. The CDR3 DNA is TGTGCCAGCAGCTTCAGCGGGAGTCCCAATGAGCAGTTCTTC.

Here the CDR3 DNA reads TGTGCCAGTAGTTATGTCAGGGAGAACACTGAAGCTTTCTTT. Its translation is CASSYVRENTEAFF. The rearrangement uses TRBV19 and TRBJ1-1, with a tentative D call TRBD1 (5 bases). Germline CDR1 is LNHDA and CDR2 is SQIVND (reference sequence). The CDR3 runs to 14 residues. V was pared by 5 bases and J by 1 base, with 11 bases between.

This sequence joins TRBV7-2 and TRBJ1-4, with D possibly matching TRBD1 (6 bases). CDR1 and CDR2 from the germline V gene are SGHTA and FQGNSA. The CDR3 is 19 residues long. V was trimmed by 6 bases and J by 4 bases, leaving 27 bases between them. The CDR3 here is CASSPTPNQHRASNEKLFF. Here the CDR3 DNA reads TGTGCCAGCAGTCCCACCCCAAACCAGCACAGGGCCAGTAATGAAAAACTGTTTTTT.

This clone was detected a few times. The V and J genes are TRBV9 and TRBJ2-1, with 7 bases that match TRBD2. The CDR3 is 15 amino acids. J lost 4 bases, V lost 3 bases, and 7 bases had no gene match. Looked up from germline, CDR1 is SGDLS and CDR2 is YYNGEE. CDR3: CASSASGRTYNEQFF. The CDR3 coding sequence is TGTGCCAGCAGCGCTAGCGGTCGTACTTACAATGAGCAGTTCTTC.

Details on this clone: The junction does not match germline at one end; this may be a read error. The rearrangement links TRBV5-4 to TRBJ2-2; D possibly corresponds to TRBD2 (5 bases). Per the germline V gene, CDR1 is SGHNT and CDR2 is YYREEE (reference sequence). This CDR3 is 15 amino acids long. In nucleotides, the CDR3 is TGTGCCAGCAGCTTGGGCCTTCCGAACACCGGGAAGCTGTTTTTT. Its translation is CASSLGLPNTGKLFF. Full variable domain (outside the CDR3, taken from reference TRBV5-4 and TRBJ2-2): ETGVTQSPTHLIKTRGQQVTLRCSSQSGHNTVSWYQQALGQGPQFIFQYYREEENGRGNFPPRFSGLQFPNYSSELNVNALELDDSALYLCASSLGLPNTGKLFFGEGSRLTVL.

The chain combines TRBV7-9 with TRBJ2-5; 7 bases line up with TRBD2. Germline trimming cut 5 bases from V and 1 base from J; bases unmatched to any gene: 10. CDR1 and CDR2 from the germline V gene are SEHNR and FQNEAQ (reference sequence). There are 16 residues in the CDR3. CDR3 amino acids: CASSRSMGGSQETQYF. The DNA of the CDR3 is TGTGCCAGCAGCCGGTCCATGGGGGGGAGCCAAGAGACCCAGTACTTC.

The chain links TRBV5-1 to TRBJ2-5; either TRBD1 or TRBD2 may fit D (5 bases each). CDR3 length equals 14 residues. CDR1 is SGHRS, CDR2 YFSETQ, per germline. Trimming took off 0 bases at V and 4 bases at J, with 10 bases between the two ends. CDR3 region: CASSLVGDGETQYF. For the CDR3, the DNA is TGCGCCAGCAGCTTGGTGGGGGACGGAGAGACCCAGTACTTC.

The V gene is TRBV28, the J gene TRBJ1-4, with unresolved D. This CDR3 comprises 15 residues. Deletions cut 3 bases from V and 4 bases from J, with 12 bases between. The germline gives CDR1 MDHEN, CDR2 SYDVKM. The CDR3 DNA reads TGTGCCAGCAGTTTGTTAACACCTGATAATGAAAAACTGTTTTTT. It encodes CASSLLTPDNEKLFF.

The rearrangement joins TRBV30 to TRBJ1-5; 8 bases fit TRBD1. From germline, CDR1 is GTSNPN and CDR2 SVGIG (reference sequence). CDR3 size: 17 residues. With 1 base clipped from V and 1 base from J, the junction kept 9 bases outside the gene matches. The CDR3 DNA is TGTGCCTGGAGTGGAACCGACAGGGGAAGGAGCAATCAGCCCCAGCATTTT. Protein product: CAWSGTDRGRSNQPQHF.

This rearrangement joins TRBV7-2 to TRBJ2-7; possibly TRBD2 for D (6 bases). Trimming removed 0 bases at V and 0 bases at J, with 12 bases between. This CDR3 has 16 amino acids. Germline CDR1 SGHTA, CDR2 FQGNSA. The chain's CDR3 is CASSLASGGSSYEQYF. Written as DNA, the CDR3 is TGTGCCAGCAGCTTAGCGAGTGGAGGGTCCTCCTACGAGCAGTACTTC.

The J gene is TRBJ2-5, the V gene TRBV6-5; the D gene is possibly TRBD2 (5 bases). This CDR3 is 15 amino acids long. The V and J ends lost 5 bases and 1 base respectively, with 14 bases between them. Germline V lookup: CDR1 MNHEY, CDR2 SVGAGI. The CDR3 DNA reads TGTGCCAGCAGTAAAGTTCTGAGGGTCCAAGAGACCCAGTACTTC. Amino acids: CASSKVLRVQETQYF.

CDR3 nucleotide sequence: TGCGCCAGCAGCCCCCAGGGCAACACAGGGCGCTACGAGCAGTACTTC. Protein product: CASSPQGNTGRYEQYF. The J gene is TRBJ2-7, the V gene TRBV5-1; a weak D match, TRBD1 (6 bases). This CDR3 spans 16 amino acids. V was cut by 4 bases and J by 3 bases, with 20 bases left in between. Looked up from germline, CDR1 is SGHRS and CDR2 is YFSETQ.

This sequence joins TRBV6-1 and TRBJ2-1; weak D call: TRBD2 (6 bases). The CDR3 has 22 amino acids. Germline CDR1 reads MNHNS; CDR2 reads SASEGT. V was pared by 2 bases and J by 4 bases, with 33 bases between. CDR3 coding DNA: TGTGCCAGCAGTGAACGCCGAACAGGAGGGGCCATCGGCCCCGGAACATACAATGAGCAGTTCTTC. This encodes CASSERRTGGAIGPGTYNEQFF.

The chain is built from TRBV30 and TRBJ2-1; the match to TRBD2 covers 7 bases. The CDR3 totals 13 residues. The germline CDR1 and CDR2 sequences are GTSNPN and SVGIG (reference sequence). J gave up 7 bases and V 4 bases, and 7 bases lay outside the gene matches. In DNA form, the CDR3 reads TGTGCCTGGATCCCAGCGGGAAGGAATGAGCAGTTCTTC. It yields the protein CAWIPAGRNEQFF. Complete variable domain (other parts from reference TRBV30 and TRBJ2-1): SQTIHQWPATLVQPVGSPLSLECTVEGTSNPNLYWYRQAAGRGLQLLFYSVGIGQISSEVPQNLSASRPQDRQFILSSKKLLLSDSGFYLCAWIPAGRNEQFFGPGTRLTVL.

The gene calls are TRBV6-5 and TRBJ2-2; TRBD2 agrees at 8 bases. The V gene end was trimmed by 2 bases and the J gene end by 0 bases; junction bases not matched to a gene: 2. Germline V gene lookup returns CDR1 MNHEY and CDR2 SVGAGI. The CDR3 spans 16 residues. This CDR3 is CASSYRGGSNTGELFF. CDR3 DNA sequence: TGTGCCAGCAGTTACCGGGGGGGGTCGAACACCGGGGAGCTGTTTTTT.

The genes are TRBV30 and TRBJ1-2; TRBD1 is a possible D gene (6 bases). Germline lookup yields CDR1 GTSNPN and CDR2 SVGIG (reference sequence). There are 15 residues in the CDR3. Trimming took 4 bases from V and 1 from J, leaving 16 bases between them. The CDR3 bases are TGTGCCTGGACCGGGGGCTTTTCTCTTAACTATGGCTACACCTTC. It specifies CAWTGGFSLNYGYTF.

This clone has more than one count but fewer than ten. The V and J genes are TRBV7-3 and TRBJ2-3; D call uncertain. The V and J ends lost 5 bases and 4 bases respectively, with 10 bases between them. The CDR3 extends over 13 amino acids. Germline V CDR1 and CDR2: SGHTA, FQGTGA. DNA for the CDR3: TGTGCCAGCAGCCAAGAGGTCGCAGATACGCAGTATTTT. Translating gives CASSQEVADTQYF.